This record concerns one T cell receptor beta chain sequence. This sample is drawn from a study of shared clonotypes between healthy human individuals. CDR1 and CDR2 from the germline V gene are SEHNR and FQNEAQ (reference sequence). Between the trimmed V and J ends, which lost 0 bases and 6 bases, there was a span of 17 bases. This CDR3 is 17 amino acids long. This table comes from immunoSEQ multiplex PCR, and its TCRdb copy is limited to in-frame clones, with some not included. In the table there are about 2.3 million clones, 92% of which are singletons. This TCR was sampled from a man aged 18 to 29 in good health. Some clones in this sample may be carry-over from other donors' samples. The chain links TRBV7-9 to TRBJ2-2, with a weak D call TRBD2 (6 bases). Sequenced sample: naive CD4+ T cells from PBMCs. Specified subset: CD45RA+ positively selected. CDR3 sequence: CASSLASAGWVAGELFF. As DNA, the CDR3 is TGTGCCAGCAGCTTAGCGTCGGCGGGATGGGTGGCCGGGGAGCTGTTTTTT.